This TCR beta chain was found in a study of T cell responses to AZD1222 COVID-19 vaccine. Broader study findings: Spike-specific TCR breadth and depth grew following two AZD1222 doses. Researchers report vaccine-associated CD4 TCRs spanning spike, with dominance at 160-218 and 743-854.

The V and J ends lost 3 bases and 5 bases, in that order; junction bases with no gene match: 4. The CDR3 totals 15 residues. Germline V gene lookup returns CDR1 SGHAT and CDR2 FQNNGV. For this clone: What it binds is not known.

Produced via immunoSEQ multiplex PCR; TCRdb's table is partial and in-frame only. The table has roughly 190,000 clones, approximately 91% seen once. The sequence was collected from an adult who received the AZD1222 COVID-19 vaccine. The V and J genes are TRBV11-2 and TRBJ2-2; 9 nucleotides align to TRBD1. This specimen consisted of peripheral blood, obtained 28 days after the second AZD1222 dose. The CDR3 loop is CASSFGTGRTGELFF. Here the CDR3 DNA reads TGTGCCAGCAGCTTCGGGACAGGGAGGACCGGGGAGCTGTTTTTT.